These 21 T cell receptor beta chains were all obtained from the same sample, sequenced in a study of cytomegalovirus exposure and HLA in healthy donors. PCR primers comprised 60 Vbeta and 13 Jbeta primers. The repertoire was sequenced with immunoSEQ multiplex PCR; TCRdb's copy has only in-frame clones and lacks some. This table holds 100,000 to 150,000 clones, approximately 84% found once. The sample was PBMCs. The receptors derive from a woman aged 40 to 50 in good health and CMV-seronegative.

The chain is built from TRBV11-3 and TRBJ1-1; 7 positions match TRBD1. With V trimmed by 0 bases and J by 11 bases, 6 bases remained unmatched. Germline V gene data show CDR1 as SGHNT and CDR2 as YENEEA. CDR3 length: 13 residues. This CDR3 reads CASSLDFRTGAFF. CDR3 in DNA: TGTGCCAGCAGCTTAGACTTCCGGACAGGCGCTTTCTTT.

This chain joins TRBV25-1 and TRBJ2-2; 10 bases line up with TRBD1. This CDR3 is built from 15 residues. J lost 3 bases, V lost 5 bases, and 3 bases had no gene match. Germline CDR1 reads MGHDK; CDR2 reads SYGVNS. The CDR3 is CASSRQGADTGELFF. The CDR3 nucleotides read TGTGCCAGCAGTCGACAGGGGGCAGACACCGGGGAGCTGTTTTTT.

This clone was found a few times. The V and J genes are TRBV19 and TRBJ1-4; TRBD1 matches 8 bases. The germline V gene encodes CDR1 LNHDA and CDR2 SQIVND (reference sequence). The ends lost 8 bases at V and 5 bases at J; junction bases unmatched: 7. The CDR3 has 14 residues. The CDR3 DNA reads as TGTGCCAGTGCCAGACAGGGGTCGAATGAAAAACTGTTTTTT. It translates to CASARQGSNEKLFF.

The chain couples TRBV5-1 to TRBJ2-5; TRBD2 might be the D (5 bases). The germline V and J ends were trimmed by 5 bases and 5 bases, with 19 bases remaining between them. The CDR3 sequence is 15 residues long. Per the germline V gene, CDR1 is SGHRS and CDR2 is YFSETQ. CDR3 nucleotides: TGCGCCAGCAGACCCGGGAACTCTCAAGTGGAGACCCAGTACTTC. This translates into CASRPGNSQVETQYF.

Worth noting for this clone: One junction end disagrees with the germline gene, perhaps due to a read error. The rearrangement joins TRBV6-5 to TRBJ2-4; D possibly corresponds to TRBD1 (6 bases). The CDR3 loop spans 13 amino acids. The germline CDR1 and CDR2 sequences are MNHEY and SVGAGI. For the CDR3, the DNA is TGTGCCAGCAGACGGCAGGGGTCAAACAGTCAGTACTTC. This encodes CASRRQGSNSQYF.

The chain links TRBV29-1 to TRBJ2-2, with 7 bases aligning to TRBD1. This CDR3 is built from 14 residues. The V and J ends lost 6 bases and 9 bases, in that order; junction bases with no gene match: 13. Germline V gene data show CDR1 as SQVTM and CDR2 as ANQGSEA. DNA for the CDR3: TGCAGCGTCGCCGACAGGGAGTGGGGCCGGGAGCTGTTTTTT. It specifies CSVADREWGRELFF.

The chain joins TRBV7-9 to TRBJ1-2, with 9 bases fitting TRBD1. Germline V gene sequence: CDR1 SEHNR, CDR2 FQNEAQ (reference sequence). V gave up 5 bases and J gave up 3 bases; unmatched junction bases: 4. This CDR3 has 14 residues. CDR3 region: CASSVGQGHYGYTF. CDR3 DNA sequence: TGTGCCAGCAGCGTGGGACAGGGTCACTATGGCTACACCTTC.

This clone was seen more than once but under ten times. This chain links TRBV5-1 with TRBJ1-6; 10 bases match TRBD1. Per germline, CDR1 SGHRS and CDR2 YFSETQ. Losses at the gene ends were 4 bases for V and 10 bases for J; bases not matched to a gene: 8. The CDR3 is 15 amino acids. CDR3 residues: CASSPGGQGRSPLHF. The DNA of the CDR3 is TGCGCCAGCAGCCCTGGGGGACAGGGGCGGTCACCCCTCCACTTT.

The CDR3 loop is CASSFGANNEQFF. CDR3 nucleotides: TGTGCCAGCAGCTTTGGAGCAAACAATGAGCAGTTCTTC. J is TRBJ2-1 and V is TRBV11-2; unclear D gene. This CDR3 contains 13 residues. CDR1 and CDR2 from the germline V gene are SGHAT and FQNNGV. The ends were cut back, 3 bases at V and 5 bases at J, with 8 bases in the middle.

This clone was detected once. The CDR3 DNA sequence: TGTGCCAGCAGTTTATCCCGGACTAGCGGGGGGGCCACCTACAATGAGCAGTTCTTC. It translates to CASSLSRTSGGATYNEQFF. The chain combines TRBV28 with TRBJ2-1; 15 positions agree with TRBD2. Germline V CDR1 and CDR2: MDHEN, SYDVKM. V lost 1 base to trimming and J lost 2 bases; unmatched junction nucleotides: 6. The CDR3 totals 19 residues. The variable domain in full, completed from reference TRBV28 and TRBJ2-1, reads DVKVTQSSRYLVKRTGEKVFLECVQDMDHENMFWYRQDPGLGLRLIYFSYDVKMKEKGDIPEGYSVSREKKERFSLILESASTNQTSMYLCASSLSRTSGGATYNEQFFGPGTRLTVL.

CDR3 nucleotides: TGTGCCAGCAGTTCGCCCAGACTACTAGGATCTGCAGATACGCAGTATTTT. It codes for CASSSPRLLGSADTQYF. This chain links TRBV27 with TRBJ2-3; a weak D match, TRBD2 (5 bases). V was trimmed by 4 bases and J by 4 bases, leaving 21 bases between them. This CDR3 spans 17 amino acids. The germline gives CDR1 MNHEY, CDR2 SMNVEV (reference sequence).

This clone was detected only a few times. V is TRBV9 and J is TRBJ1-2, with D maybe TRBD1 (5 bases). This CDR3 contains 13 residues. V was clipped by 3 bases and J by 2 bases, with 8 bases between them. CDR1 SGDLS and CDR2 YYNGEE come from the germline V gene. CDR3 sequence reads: CASSATENYGYTF. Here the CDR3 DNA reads TGTGCCAGCAGCGCGACAGAAAACTATGGCTACACCTTC.

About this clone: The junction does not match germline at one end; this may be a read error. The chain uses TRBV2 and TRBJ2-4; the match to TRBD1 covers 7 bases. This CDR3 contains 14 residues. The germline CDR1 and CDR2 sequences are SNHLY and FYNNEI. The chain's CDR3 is CASTPRDSQNSQYF. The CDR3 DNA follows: TGTGCCAGCACCCCCCGGGACAGCCAAAACAGTCAGTACTTC.

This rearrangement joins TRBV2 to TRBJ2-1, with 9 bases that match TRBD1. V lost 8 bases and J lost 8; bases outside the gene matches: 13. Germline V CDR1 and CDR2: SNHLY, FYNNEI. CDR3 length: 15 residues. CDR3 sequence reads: CASPKAGTGTDEQFF. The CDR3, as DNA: TGTGCCAGCCCTAAGGCCGGGACAGGGACCGATGAGCAGTTCTTC.

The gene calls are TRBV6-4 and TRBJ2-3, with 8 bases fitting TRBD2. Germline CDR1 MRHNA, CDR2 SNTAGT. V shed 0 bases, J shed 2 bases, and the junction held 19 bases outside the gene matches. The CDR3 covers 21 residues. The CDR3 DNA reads TGTGCCAGCAGTGACTCGAATCCGTCCGGGGAGCGGGGGACTGTCACAGATACGCAGTATTTT. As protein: CASSDSNPSGERGTVTDTQYF.

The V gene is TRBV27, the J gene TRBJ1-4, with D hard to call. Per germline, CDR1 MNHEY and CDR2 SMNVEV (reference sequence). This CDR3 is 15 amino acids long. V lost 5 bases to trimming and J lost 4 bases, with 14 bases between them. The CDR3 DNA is TGTGCCAGCAGTCCATATACAAACGATAATGAAAAACTGTTTTTT. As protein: CASSPYTNDNEKLFF.

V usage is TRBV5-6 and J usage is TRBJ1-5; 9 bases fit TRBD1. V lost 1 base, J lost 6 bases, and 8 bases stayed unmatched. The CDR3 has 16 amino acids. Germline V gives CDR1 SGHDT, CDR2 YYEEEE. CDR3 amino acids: CASSLYRTGEAQPQHF. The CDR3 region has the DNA TGTGCCAGCAGCTTGTATCGGACAGGGGAAGCTCAGCCCCAGCATTTT.

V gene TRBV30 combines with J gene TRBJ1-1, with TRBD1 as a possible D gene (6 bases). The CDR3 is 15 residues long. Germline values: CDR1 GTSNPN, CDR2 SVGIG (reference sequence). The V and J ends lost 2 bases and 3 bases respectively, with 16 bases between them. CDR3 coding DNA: TGTGCCTGGAGTAGAGGGACAAAACACGACACTGAAGCTTTCTTT. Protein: CAWSRGTKHDTEAFF.

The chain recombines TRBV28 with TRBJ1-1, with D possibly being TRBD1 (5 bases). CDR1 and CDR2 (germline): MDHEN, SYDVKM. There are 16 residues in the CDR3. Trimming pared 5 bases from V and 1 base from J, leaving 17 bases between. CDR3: CASSPPGGNANTEAFF. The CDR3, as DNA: TGTGCCAGCAGTCCGCCGGGGGGGAATGCGAACACTGAAGCTTTCTTT.

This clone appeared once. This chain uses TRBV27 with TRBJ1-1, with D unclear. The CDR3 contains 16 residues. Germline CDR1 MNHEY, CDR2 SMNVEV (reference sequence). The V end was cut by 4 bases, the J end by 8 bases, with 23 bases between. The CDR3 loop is CASSSLGAEGTNEAFF. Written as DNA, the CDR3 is TGTGCCAGCAGTTCCCTTGGAGCCGAGGGTACTAACGAAGCTTTCTTT.

The CDR3 here is CASSRRGGQYEQYF. DNA of the CDR3: TGTGCCAGCAGCCGGAGGGGGGGGCAGTACGAGCAGTACTTC. This chain connects TRBV7-8 to TRBJ2-7; possible D gene TRBD2, 7 bases. The CDR3 contains 14 residues. V gave up 5 bases and J gave up 4 bases, with 15 bases separating them. From germline, CDR1 is SGHVS and CDR2 FQNEAQ.